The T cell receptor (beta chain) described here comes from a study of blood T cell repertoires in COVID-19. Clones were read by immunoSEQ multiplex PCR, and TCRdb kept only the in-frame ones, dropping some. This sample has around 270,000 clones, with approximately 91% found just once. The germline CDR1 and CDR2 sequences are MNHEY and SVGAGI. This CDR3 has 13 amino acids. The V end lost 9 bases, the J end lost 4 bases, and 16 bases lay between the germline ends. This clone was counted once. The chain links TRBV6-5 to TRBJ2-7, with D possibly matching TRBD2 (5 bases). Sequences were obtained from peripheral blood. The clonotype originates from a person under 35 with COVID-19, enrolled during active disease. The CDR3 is CARTLAKCYEQYF. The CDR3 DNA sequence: TGTGCCAGGACGCTAGCAAAGTGTTACGAGCAGTACTTC.